Listed below are T cell receptor beta chains from one sample, sequenced in a study of shared clonotypes between healthy human individuals. Here immunoSEQ multiplex PCR was the method, and the copy in TCRdb shows in-frame clones only, minus some. The profile shows more than 550,000 clones, around 70% of them singletons. The sequenced sample consisted of memory CD4+ T cells sorted from blood. These TCRs come from a woman in her thirties in good health. Each CDR3 is given with its conserved first and last residue. The order of the fields is clone size, J gene, V gene, CDR3 protein. Clone sizes are given selectively: once, few, many, or a class where the clone is expanded.

.	TRBJ2-7	TRBV7-2	CASSPFRVDEQYF
.	TRBJ2-2	TRBV15	CATSRGTGGYTGELFF
.	TRBJ1-2	TRBV19	CASSPGQDYGYTF
.	TRBJ1-1	TRBV18	CASSPGFRDTEAFF
.	TRBJ1-5	TRBV4-1	CASSQDPGNQPQHF
few	TRBJ2-3	TRBV5-1	CASSYSGTQGLAQYF
.	TRBJ1-3	TRBV5-1	CASSLDAGSGNTIYF
.	TRBJ2-1	TRBV11-3	CASSLGDRLAGDGNEQFF
.	TRBJ2-7	TRBV18	CASSPEPSGNYEQYF
.	TRBJ1-1	TRBV5-1	CASSFGGSATEAFF
.	TRBJ2-7	TRBV6-6	CASEGREDSYEQYF
.	TRBJ1-5	TRBV18	CASSRDRSTGQPQHF
.	TRBJ2-2	TRBV4-1	CASSQDHRGYTGELFF
.	TRBJ1-2	TRBV5-1	CASSSTATSLGRPYGYTF
.	TRBJ2-5	TRBV20-1	CSASPQETQYF
.	TRBJ1-2	TRBV6-5	CASSGGHGYTF
once	TRBJ2-7	TRBV27	CASSWLSGHSYEQYF
few	TRBJ2-1	TRBV23-1	CASSQSWLAGYNEQFF
.	TRBJ2-7	TRBV5-8	CASSLAPRTGHYEQYF
.	TRBJ2-7	TRBV29-1	CSARGSSYEQYF
few	TRBJ1-1	TRBV6-6	CASGETNTEAFF
.	TRBJ2-1	TRBV4-1	CASSQAPTSGYNEQFF
.	TRBJ2-5	TRBV19	CASSRKGALETQYF
.	TRBJ1-4	TRBV9	CASSPGREKLFF
once	TRBJ2-7	TRBV6-5	CASSYRQGAMNEQYF
.	TRBJ1-5	TRBV19	CASSYDKNQPQHF
.	TRBJ2-2	TRBV25-1	CASSEPRHTGELFF
few	TRBJ2-1	TRBV7-3	CASSLQGPDEQFF
.	TRBJ2-5	TRBV27	CASSPAPSTRGETQYF
.	TRBJ1-2	TRBV7-2	CASSSPGLVGYTF
once	TRBJ2-3	TRBV2	CASPTRGSGSGSSSTDTQYF
.	TRBJ2-5	TRBV7-9	CASTFPTGPETQYF
.	TRBJ2-1	TRBV25-1	CASSDVEARSYNEQFF
.	TRBJ2-3	TRBV27	CASSSPVARGVNTQYF
once	TRBJ1-1	TRBV4-1	CASSQMTGSTEAFF
.	TRBJ1-1	TRBV28	CASSLPAGDSHTEAFF
.	TRBJ2-1	TRBV7-2	CASSFYPSVNEQFF
.	TRBJ2-5	TRBV7-2	CASSLVVQEETQYF
.	TRBJ2-7	TRBV7-9	CASSLAGTRDEQYF
.	TRBJ2-7	TRBV5-1	CASSFRDGTYEQYF
.	TRBJ2-4	TRBV7-9	CASSLGEGVRAKNIQYF
many	TRBJ2-1	TRBV6-4	CASSDAGGGNEQFF
.	TRBJ2-1	TRBV2	CASGLAGVVEQFF
.	TRBJ2-1	TRBV18	CASSPTSGSRGEQFF
.	TRBJ2-3	TRBV5-6	CASSLWTSGRNTDTQYF
.	TRBJ2-2	TRBV5-1	CASSWSGSATGELFF
.	TRBJ2-1	TRBV7-9	CASKSGASYNEQFF
once	TRBJ2-3	TRBV10-3	CAISEASTSTDTQYF
.	TRBJ2-7	TRBV4-1	CASSAGRDRLPYEQYF
.	TRBJ1-3	TRBV28	CASSRGGAEGNTIYF